These 10 T cell receptor beta chains share one sample of origin, sequenced in a study of vaccination and CD4 T cells after COVID-19. Via MiXCR, TCRdb re-called the PCR reads, giving one row per CDR3 protein. The sample yields 20,000 to 25,000 distinct CDR3 sequences, around 50% seen once. The sample consisted of CD4+ T cells from blood, taken before SARS-CoV-2 vaccination. The receptor set was obtained from a human donor who had recovered from COVID-19.

This clonotype has a single count. CDR3 sequence reads: CATASGPSSHTIYF. DNA of the CDR3: TGTGCCACCGCATCGGGCCCTTCCTCCCACACCATATATTTT. The chain uses TRBV6-1 and TRBJ1-3; D gene uncertain. V lost 10 bases to trimming and J lost 8 bases, with 21 bases between them. This CDR3 has 14 residues. Germline assignment: CDR1 MNHNS and CDR2 SASEGT.

The genes are TRBV5-1 and TRBJ2-5; no clear D gene. The germline CDR1 and CDR2 sequences are SGHRS and YFSETQ. This CDR3 has 15 amino acids. V lost 1 base, J lost 5 bases, and 15 bases lay in between. The CDR3 DNA follows: TGCGCCAGCAGCTTGCATATGGGCTCGGGCGAGACCCAGTACTTC. It is translated as CASSLHMGSGETQYF.

V and J are TRBV18 and TRBJ2-1, with D perhaps matching TRBD2 (5 bases). There are 13 residues in the CDR3. V was shortened by 4 bases and J by 8 bases, with 12 bases between the two germline ends. Germline V gene lookup returns CDR1 KGHSH and CDR2 LQKENI. The CDR3 region is CASSQLVGDEQFF. CDR3 in DNA: TGTGCCAGCTCACAATTGGTCGGGGATGAGCAGTTCTTC.

The chain recombines TRBV19 with TRBJ1-5, with 10 bases aligning to TRBD1. This CDR3 is 17 amino acids long. Trimming at V came to 10 bases and at J to 0 bases, leaving 12 bases not matched to a gene. Germline loops: CDR1 LNHDA, CDR2 SQIVND (reference sequence). Here the CDR3 DNA reads TGTGCCACCAATGCCGTGGACAGGGGGGGTAGCAATCAGCCCCAGCATTTT. It codes for CATNAVDRGGSNQPQHF.

This clonotype has a handful of counts. The V gene is TRBV27, the J gene TRBJ1-5; tentatively, D is TRBD1 (6 bases). This CDR3 has 17 amino acids. Per germline, CDR1 MNHEY and CDR2 SMNVEV (reference sequence). Trimming shortened V by 3 bases and J by 0 bases, and 15 bases separated the two germline ends. Here the CDR3 DNA reads TGTGCCAGCAGTTTCCGGGGGGCTCCTATTAGCAATCAGCCCCAGCATTTT. As protein: CASSFRGAPISNQPQHF.

This rearrangement joins TRBV20-1 to TRBJ1-4; D ambiguous. Germline loops: CDR1 DFQATT, CDR2 SNEGSKA (reference sequence). V lost 3 bases to trimming and J lost 8 bases, with 16 bases between them. This CDR3 has 14 amino acids. The CDR3 DNA reads TGCAGTGCTAGGTCTAGTAGGGTTGAAGAAAAACTGTTTTTT. Translation gives CSARSSRVEEKLFF.

This chain links TRBV7-9 with TRBJ1-2; D gene ambiguous. The V gene lost 2 bases and the J gene lost 1 base, with 11 bases spanning the gap. This CDR3 is 15 amino acids long. Germline V gene lookup returns CDR1 SEHNR and CDR2 FQNEAQ (reference sequence). In nucleotides, the CDR3 is TGTGCCAGCAGCTTACTCCAGGCCCTTAACTATGGCTACACCTTC. Translation: CASSLLQALNYGYTF.

The chain employs TRBV7-9 and TRBJ2-3; 9 nucleotides agree with TRBD2. The germline gives CDR1 SEHNR, CDR2 FQNEAQ (reference sequence). Germline trimming cut 3 bases from V and 2 bases from J; bases unmatched to any gene: 9. The CDR3 extends over 17 amino acids. The CDR3 DNA reads as TGTGCCAGCAGCTTGGGATCTAGCGGGACCTTCACAGATACGCAGTATTTT. Translating gives CASSLGSSGTFTDTQYF. The whole variable domain, filled in from reference TRBV7-9 and TRBJ2-3, reads DTGVSQNPRHKITKRGQNVTFRCDPISEHNRLYWYRQTLGQGPEFLTYFQNEAQLEKSRLLSDRFSAERPKGSFSTLEIQRTEQGDSAMYLCASSLGSSGTFTDTQYFGPGTRLTVL.

The CDR3 nucleotides read TGCAGTGCTAGAGATCCTAGCGGGGGCTACAATGAGCAGTTCTTC. Amino acids: CSARDPSGGYNEQFF. The V call is TRBV20-1, the J call TRBJ2-1; 10 nucleotides line up with TRBD2. This CDR3 comprises 15 residues. The germline V gene encodes CDR1 DFQATT and CDR2 SNEGSKA (reference sequence). V gave up 0 bases and J gave up 3 bases; unmatched junction bases: 2.

The V and J genes are TRBV7-3 and TRBJ2-5; D perhaps matches TRBD1 (5 bases). The CDR3 extends over 13 amino acids. CDR1 is SGHTA and CDR2 is FQGTGA in the germline V gene. Trimming took off 5 bases at V and 2 bases at J, with 9 bases between the two ends. The CDR3 bases are TGTGCCAGCAGCCCAGGGCCACAAGAGACCCAGTACTTC. Its translation: CASSPGPQETQYF. The variable domain in full, completed from reference TRBV7-3 and TRBJ2-5, reads GAGVSQTPSNKVTEKGKYVELRCDPISGHTALYWYRQSLGQGPEFLIYFQGTGAADDSGLPNDRFFAVRPEGSVSTLKIQRTERGDSAVYLCASSPGPQETQYFGPGTRLLVL.